Listed here are 12 T cell receptor beta chains from one sample, sequenced in a study of shared clonotypes between healthy human individuals. Libraries were prepared by immunoSEQ multiplex PCR; TCRdb keeps only in-frame clonotypes and omits some of them. This sample carries about 2.3 million clones, roughly 93% of them seen once, and the ten largest clones take about 0.39%. The sample was naive CD4+ T cells from PBMCs. Documented subset: CD45RA+ positively selected. Receptor source: a young man in good health. Some clones in this sample may be carry-over from other donors' samples.

The V and J genes are TRBV2 and TRBJ2-1; D unclear. CDR1 is SNHLY and CDR2 is FYNNEI in the germline V gene. The CDR3 has 15 amino acids. Trimming stripped 5 bases from V and 0 bases from J, with 11 bases between. CDR3 sequence: CASSLKAPSYNEQFF. The CDR3 nucleotides read TGTGCCAGCAGTCTCAAGGCTCCCTCCTACAATGAGCAGTTCTTC.

The chain has TRBV27 and TRBJ2-7; 11 positions match TRBD1. Germline CDR1 and CDR2: MNHEY and SMNVEV (reference sequence). The V segment lost 6 bases and the J segment 6 bases; nucleotides outside the gene matches: 7. This CDR3 region has 14 residues. CDR3 region: CASRRTGGFGEQYF. The CDR3 DNA reads TGTGCCAGCAGGAGGACAGGGGGCTTCGGCGAGCAGTACTTC.

CDR3 DNA: TGTGCCAGCAGTGCCAGGAATAGCAATCAGCCCCAGCATTTT. This translates into CASSARNSNQPQHF. V usage is TRBV6-1 and J usage is TRBJ1-5, with no clear D. This CDR3 contains 14 residues. Looked up from germline, CDR1 is MNHNS and CDR2 is SASEGT. V lost 4 bases to trimming and J lost 0 bases, with 7 bases between them.

CDR3 residues: CASSWGGQAGKNIQYF. CDR3 bases: TGTGCCAGCAGCTGGGGGGGACAGGCTGGCAAAAACATTCAGTACTTC. The J gene is TRBJ2-4, the V gene TRBV5-4; D is possibly TRBD1 (8 bases). V dropped 3 bases and J dropped 3 bases, with 16 bases sitting between them. CDR3 length: 16 amino acids. From germline, CDR1 is SGHNT and CDR2 YYREEE (reference sequence).

This chain connects TRBV6-1 to TRBJ1-4, with no clear D. This CDR3 contains 16 residues. Trimming pared 2 bases from V and 0 bases from J, leaving 10 bases between. Germline V gene sequence: CDR1 MNHNS, CDR2 SASEGT. CDR3 DNA: TGTGCCAGCAGTGAAAGGGTAACTGCAACTAATGAAAAACTGTTTTTT. Its protein is CASSERVTATNEKLFF.

V usage is TRBV29-1 and J usage is TRBJ2-7; the match to TRBD2 covers 7 bases. Germline loops: CDR1 SQVTM, CDR2 ANQGSEA. This CDR3 spans 14 amino acids. Trimming at V came to 7 bases and at J to 2 bases, leaving 11 bases not matched to a gene. CDR3 sequence: CSASLLASPYEQYF. CDR3 bases: TGCAGCGCCTCCCTACTAGCGAGCCCCTACGAGCAGTACTTC.

The table lists this clone with a count of one. V gene TRBV10-3 combines with J gene TRBJ2-7, with a tentative D call TRBD2 (7 bases). The CDR3 is 16 amino acids. Trimming removed 8 bases from V and 5 bases from J, with 25 bases in between. CDR1 is ENHRY and CDR2 is SYGVKD in the germline V gene. CDR3: CAIGGAGSLPMDEQYF. Written as DNA, the CDR3 is TGTGCCATCGGGGGGGCAGGGAGTCTCCCTATGGACGAGCAGTACTTC.

The chain joins TRBV18 to TRBJ1-4; 9 nucleotides line up with TRBD1. The CDR3 loop spans 16 amino acids. Per the germline V gene, CDR1 is KGHSH and CDR2 is LQKENI. Unmatched junction bases numbered 5, after V lost 0 bases and J lost 6 bases. CDR3 coding DNA: TGTGCCAGCTCACCACCGACTAGGACAGGGGATGAAAAACTGTTTTTT. Amino acids: CASSPPTRTGDEKLFF.

The genes are TRBV18 and TRBJ2-7; 10 bases fit TRBD2. V lost 8 bases to trimming and J lost 4 bases; unmatched junction nucleotides: 8. The CDR3 covers 14 residues. Germline V CDR1 and CDR2: KGHSH, LQKENI. CDR3 region: CASRTSGASYEQYF. CDR3 DNA sequence: TGTGCCAGCCGTACTAGCGGGGCCTCTTACGAGCAGTACTTC. Full variable domain (remainder filled in from reference TRBV18 and TRBJ2-7): NAGVMQNPRHLVRRRGQEARLRCSPMKGHSHVYWYRQLPEEGLKFMVYLQKENIIDESGMPKERFSAEFPKEGPSILRIQQVVRGDSAAYFCASRTSGASYEQYFGPGTRLTVT.

The chain couples TRBV5-1 to TRBJ2-3; no clear D gene. Trimming removed 3 bases from V and 4 bases from J, with 6 bases in between. CDR1 SGHRS and CDR2 YFSETQ come from the germline V gene. This CDR3 spans 12 amino acids. In DNA, the CDR3 is TGCGCCAGCAGCTCAACATCAGATACGCAGTATTTT. This encodes CASSSTSDTQYF.

The V and J genes are TRBV5-1 and TRBJ2-2, with D tentatively TRBD1 (6 bases). Trimming took 1 base from V and 6 from J, leaving 16 bases between them. This CDR3 region has 16 residues. CDR1 is SGHRS, CDR2 YFSETQ, per germline. CDR3 in amino acids: CASSLSQGRGSGELFF. The DNA for the CDR3 is TGCGCCAGCAGCTTGAGCCAGGGGCGAGGGTCCGGGGAGCTGTTTTTT. The full variable domain, with the rest looked up from reference TRBV5-1 and TRBJ2-2, is KAGVTQTPRYLIKTRGQQVTLSCSPISGHRSVSWYQQTPGQGLQFLFEYFSETQRNKGNFPGRFSGRQFSNSRSEMNVSTLELGDSALYLCASSLSQGRGSGELFFGEGSRLTVL.

This clone has only one observation. V is TRBV2 and J is TRBJ2-7; TRBD2 is a possible D gene (6 bases). V was trimmed by 6 bases and J by 0 bases, leaving 21 bases between them. The CDR3 spans 17 residues. Germline V lookup: CDR1 SNHLY, CDR2 FYNNEI. The CDR3 region is CASRRGAVLLSSYEQYF. DNA for the CDR3: TGTGCCAGCAGGCGCGGGGCGGTTCTACTGAGCTCCTACGAGCAGTACTTC.